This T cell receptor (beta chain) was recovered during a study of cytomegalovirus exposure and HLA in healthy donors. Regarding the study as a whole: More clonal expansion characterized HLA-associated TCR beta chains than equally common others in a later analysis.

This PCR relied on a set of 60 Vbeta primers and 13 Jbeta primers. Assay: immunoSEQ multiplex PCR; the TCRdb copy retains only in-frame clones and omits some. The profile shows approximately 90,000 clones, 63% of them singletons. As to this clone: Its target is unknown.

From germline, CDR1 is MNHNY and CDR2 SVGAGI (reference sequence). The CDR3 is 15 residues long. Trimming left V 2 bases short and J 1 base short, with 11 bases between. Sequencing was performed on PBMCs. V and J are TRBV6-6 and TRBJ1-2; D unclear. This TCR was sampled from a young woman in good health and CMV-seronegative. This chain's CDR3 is CASSYPAGVNYGYTF. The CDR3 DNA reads TGTGCCAGCAGTTACCCCGCCGGGGTTAACTATGGCTACACCTTC.